One and the same sample provided the 15 T cell receptor beta chains below, sequenced in a study of T cells after yellow fever vaccination. One entry per CDR3 protein, called by TCRdb with MiXCR from the 5' RACE reads. Of some 560,000 distinct CDR3 sequences listed, over 15% are singletons. Source: PBMCs, taken 15 days after the yellow fever booster vaccination. Every receptor here comes from a man aged 25-45 years who received the YFV17D yellow fever vaccine.

The chain recombines TRBV4-2 with TRBJ1-2; D unresolved. Germline lookup yields CDR1 LGHNA and CDR2 YNFKEQ. The CDR3 has 11 amino acids. V was shortened by 4 bases and J by 6 bases, with 6 bases between the two germline ends. CDR3 region: CASSRVDGYTF. CDR3 sequence (DNA): TGTGCCAGCAGCCGAGTAGATGGCTACACCTTC.

This clonotype was recorded a few times. The chain couples TRBV7-2 to TRBJ2-1; D ambiguous. CDR1 is SGHTA and CDR2 is FQGNSA in the germline V gene. The CDR3 runs to 13 residues. V dropped 5 bases and J dropped 5 bases, with 10 bases sitting between them. The CDR3 spells CASSHRVDNEQFF. CDR3 nucleotides: TGTGCCAGCAGCCACCGGGTTGACAATGAGCAGTTCTTC.

This clonotype was picked up a small number of times. The chain employs TRBV5-1 and TRBJ2-7, with D possibly matching TRBD2 (6 bases). The germline V gene has CDR1 SGHRS and CDR2 YFSETQ. V lost 6 bases to trimming and J lost 3 bases, with 25 bases between them. This CDR3 has 17 residues. The CDR3 loop is CASKLSWSTGGIYEQYF. The CDR3 region has the DNA TGCGCCAGCAAGCTTTCCTGGTCCACCGGCGGGATCTACGAGCAGTACTTC.

This chain connects TRBV2 to TRBJ2-3, with 8 bases identical to TRBD2. This CDR3 is built from 15 residues. The V gene's germline CDR1 is SNHLY and CDR2 FYNNEI. The J segment lost 0 bases and the V segment lost 6 bases, leaving 5 bases of the junction unmatched. The DNA for the CDR3 is TGTGCCAGCAGAGCCGGCGGGGGGAGCACAGATACGCAGTATTTT. As protein: CASRAGGGSTDTQYF.

J is TRBJ2-7 and V is TRBV20-1; tentative D call: TRBD1 (7 bases). From germline, CDR1 is DFQATT and CDR2 SNEGSKA (reference sequence). The CDR3 length is 14 residues. The V gene lost 3 bases and the J gene lost 1 base, with 13 bases spanning the gap. The CDR3 DNA follows: TGCAGTGCTAGGGGACAGCGGGTGTCCTACGAGCAGTACTTC. It codes for CSARGQRVSYEQYF.

The genes are TRBV5-1 and TRBJ2-5; 9 bases match TRBD1. The CDR3 loop spans 16 amino acids. V trimming: 0 bases; J trimming: 3 bases; junction bases outside the gene matches: 6. Germline CDR1 is SGHRS and CDR2 is YFSETQ. DNA for the CDR3: TGCGCCAGCAGCTTGGCGACAGGGGGGGGCGAAGAGACCCAGTACTTC. Amino acid sequence: CASSLATGGGEETQYF.

This clonotype was seen a handful of times. Here the CDR3 reads CASSLALGQTEAFF. The CDR3 coding sequence is TGTGCCAGCAGTTTAGCGCTGGGCCAAACTGAAGCTTTCTTT. V is TRBV12-3 or TRBV12-4 and J is TRBJ1-1; D call uncertain. The CDR3 spans 14 residues. V lost 0 bases and J lost 5, with 10 bases in between.

The rearrangement uses TRBV3-1 and TRBJ2-1, with D maybe TRBD2 (6 bases). The CDR3 covers 16 residues. V lost 3 bases and J 4 bases, leaving 16 bases between the germline ends. CDR1 is LGHDT and CDR2 is YNNKEL in the germline V gene (reference sequence). The CDR3 DNA is TGTGCCAGCAGCCAGAGGAAGCGGGCCCGGTACAATGAGCAGTTCTTC. This gives the protein CASSQRKRARYNEQFF.

This clonotype occurred many times. V usage is TRBV6-2 or TRBV6-3 and J usage is TRBJ2-3; D not certain. Germline-derived CDR1 and CDR2 are MNHEY and SVGEGT. Trimming left V 0 bases short and J 2 bases short, with 6 bases between. This CDR3 comprises 14 residues. This CDR3 is CASSYSTSTDTQYF. CDR3 nucleotide sequence: TGTGCCAGCAGTTACTCGACCTCCACAGATACGCAGTATTTT.

V and J are TRBV5-1 and TRBJ2-6; the D is unclear. The V gene lost 1 base and the J gene lost 0 bases, with 20 bases spanning the gap. Per germline, CDR1 SGHRS and CDR2 YFSETQ. This CDR3 contains 20 residues. In DNA form, the CDR3 reads TGCGCCAGCAGCTTGACGCCCACGGATAACGGATACTCTGGGGCCAACGTCCTGACTTTC. Its protein product is CASSLTPTDNGYSGANVLTF.

V and J are TRBV3-1 and TRBJ2-5; TRBD2 matches at 10 bases. Germline V gives CDR1 LGHDT, CDR2 YNNKEL (reference sequence). This CDR3 comprises 16 residues. J was trimmed by 2 bases and V by 4 bases; bases with no gene match: 7. CDR3 nucleotides: TGTGCCAGCAGCCCCCTCGAACTAGCGGGACAAGAGACCCAGTACTTC. It yields the protein CASSPLELAGQETQYF.

The rearrangement uses TRBV27 and TRBJ2-3; the D is unclear. The ends were cut back, 6 bases at V and 2 bases at J, with 3 bases in the middle. Germline CDR1 MNHEY, CDR2 SMNVEV (reference sequence). The CDR3 spans 11 residues. The CDR3 nucleotides are TGTGCCAGCAGGATCACAGATACGCAGTATTTT. This translates into CASRITDTQYF.

This clonotype has more than one count but fewer than ten. Sequence at one end of the junction differs from germline and may be a read error. V is TRBV4-3 and J is TRBJ2-3; 9 bases fit TRBD1. The CDR3 is 16 residues long. Germline lookup yields CDR1 LGHNA and CDR2 YSLEER. The CDR3 nucleotides are TGTGCCAGCAGCCAACAGGGGGCGCGAAGTAGAGATACGCAGTATTTT. This translates into CASSQQGARSRDTQYF.

This clonotype was counted only a few times. The chain is built from TRBV12-3 or TRBV12-4 and TRBJ2-5, with D possibly matching TRBD2 (5 bases). Trimming pared 7 bases from V and 7 bases from J, leaving 13 bases between. This CDR3 is 12 amino acids long. The chain's CDR3 is CASTFREGTQYF. Here the CDR3 DNA reads TGTGCCAGCACCTTTCGGGAAGGGACCCAGTACTTC.

This clonotype has more than one count but fewer than ten. This chain connects TRBV2 to TRBJ1-1; tentative D call: TRBD1 (6 bases). This CDR3 is 11 amino acids long. V was clipped by 6 bases and J by 7 bases, with 9 bases between them. Looked up from germline, CDR1 is SNHLY and CDR2 is FYNNEI. Here the CDR3 DNA reads TGTGCCAGCAGAGGACAGATTGAAGCTTTCTTT. It specifies CASRGQIEAFF.